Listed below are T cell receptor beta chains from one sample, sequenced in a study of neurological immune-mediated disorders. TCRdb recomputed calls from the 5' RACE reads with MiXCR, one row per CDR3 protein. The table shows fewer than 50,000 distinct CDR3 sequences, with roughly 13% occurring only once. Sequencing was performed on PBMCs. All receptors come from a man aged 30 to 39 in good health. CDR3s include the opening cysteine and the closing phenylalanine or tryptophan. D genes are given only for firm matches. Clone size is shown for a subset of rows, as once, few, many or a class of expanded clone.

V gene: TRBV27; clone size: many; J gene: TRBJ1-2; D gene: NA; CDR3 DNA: TGTGCCAGCAGTAGAAGAGGGACATCCTATGGCTACACCTTC; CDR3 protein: CASSRRGTSYGYTF
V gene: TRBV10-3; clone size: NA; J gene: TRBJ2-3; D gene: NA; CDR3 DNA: TGTGCCATTTCTACAGGCTGCACAGATACGCAGTATTTT; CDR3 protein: CAISTGCTDTQYF
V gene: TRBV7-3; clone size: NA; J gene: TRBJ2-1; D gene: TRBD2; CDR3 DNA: TGTGCCAGCAGCTCGCTAGCGGGAGGGCCCAATGAGCAGTTATTC; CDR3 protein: CASSSLAGGPNEQLF
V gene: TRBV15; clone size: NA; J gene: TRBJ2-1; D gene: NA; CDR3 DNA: TGTTCCACTAGCAGAGTTCCCGATGAGCAGTTCTTC; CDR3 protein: CSTSRVPDEQFF
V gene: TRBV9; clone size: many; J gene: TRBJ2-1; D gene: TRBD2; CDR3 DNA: TGTGCCAGCAGCGTAGGGCCTCCGGGGGGTGAGCAGTTCTTC; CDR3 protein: CASSVGPPGGEQFF
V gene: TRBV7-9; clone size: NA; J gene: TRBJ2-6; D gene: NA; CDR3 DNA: TGTGCCAGCAGATACGCATACCCTGGGGCCAACGTCCTGACTTTC; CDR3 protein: CASRYAYPGANVLTF
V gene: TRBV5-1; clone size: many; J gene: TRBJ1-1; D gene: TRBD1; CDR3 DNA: TGCGCCAGCAGCTTGGTGGGACAGGGGACGAACACTGAAGCTTTCTTT; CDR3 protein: CASSLVGQGTNTEAFF
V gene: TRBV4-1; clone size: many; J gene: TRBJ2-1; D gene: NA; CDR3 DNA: TGCGCCAGCAGCCACCCGGACAGAGACAATGAGCAGTTCTTC; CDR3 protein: CASSHPDRDNEQFF
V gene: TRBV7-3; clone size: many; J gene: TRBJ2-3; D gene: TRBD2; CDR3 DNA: TGTGCCAGCAGCTTAATGGCTAGCGGGAGCCCCACAGATACGCAGTATTTT; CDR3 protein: CASSLMASGSPTDTQYF
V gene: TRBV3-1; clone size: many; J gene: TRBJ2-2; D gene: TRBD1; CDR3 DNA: TGTGCCAGCAGCCGAGACAGGGTTGGCACCGGGGAGCTGTTTTTT; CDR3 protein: CASSRDRVGTGELFF
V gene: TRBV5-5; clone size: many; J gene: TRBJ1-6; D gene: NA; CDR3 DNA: TGTGCCAGCAGCTTGGACCCAGGGACGAGGGGTTCACCCCTCCACTTT; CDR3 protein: CASSLDPGTRGSPLHF
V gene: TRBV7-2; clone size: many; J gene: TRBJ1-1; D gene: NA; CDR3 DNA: TGTGCCAGCAGACACCCCGTCGGGGCTGGGGACACTGAAGCTTTCTTT; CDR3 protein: CASRHPVGAGDTEAFF
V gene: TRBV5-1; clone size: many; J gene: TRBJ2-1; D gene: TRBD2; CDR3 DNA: TGCGCCAGCAGCCAGATAGCGGGAGGCGTCTCCAGCGATTACAATGAGCAGTTCTTC; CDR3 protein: CASSQIAGGVSSDYNEQFF
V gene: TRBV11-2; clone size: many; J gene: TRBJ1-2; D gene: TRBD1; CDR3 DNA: TGTGCCAGCAGCCCGGGACAGGGGGCATTTGGCTACACCTTC; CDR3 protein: CASSPGQGAFGYTF
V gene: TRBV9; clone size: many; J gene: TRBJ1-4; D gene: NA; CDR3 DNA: TGTGCCAGCAGCGGGAGAGGGCACTTCGGCGAAAAACTGTTTTTT; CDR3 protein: CASSGRGHFGEKLFF
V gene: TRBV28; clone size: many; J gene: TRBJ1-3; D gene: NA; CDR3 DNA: TGTGCCAGCAGTTCCATCTTGGAGCGTAGGGGGGCAGCTGGAAACACCATATATTTT; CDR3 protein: CASSSILERRGAAGNTIYF
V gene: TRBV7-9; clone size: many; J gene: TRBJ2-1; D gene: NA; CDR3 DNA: TGTGCCCTAAACCCCAAGGGGGATGAGCAGTTCTTC; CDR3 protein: CALNPKGDEQFF
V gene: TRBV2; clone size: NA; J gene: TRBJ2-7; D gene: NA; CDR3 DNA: TGTGCCAGCAGTGGGGACATCTCCTACGAGCAGTACTTC; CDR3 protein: CASSGDISYEQYF
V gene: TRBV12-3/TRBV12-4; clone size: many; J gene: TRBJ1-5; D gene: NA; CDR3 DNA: TGTGCCAGCAGTTTAAAGAGAGTAGAGCCCCAGCATTTT; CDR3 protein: CASSLKRVEPQHF
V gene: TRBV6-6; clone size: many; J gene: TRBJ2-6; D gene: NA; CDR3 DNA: TGTGCCAGCAGTTACTTCACCCTCGGATCTGGGGCCAACGTCCTGACTTTC; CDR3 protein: CASSYFTLGSGANVLTF
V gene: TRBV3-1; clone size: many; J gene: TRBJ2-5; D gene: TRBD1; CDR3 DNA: TGTGCCAGCAGCCAATCCAGAGGGGGCCGGCAAGAGACCCAGTACTTC; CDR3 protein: CASSQSRGGRQETQYF
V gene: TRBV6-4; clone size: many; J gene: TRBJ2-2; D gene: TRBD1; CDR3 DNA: TGTGCCAGCAGTGACGCAGGGGGTAACACCGGGGAGCTGTTTTTT; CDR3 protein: CASSDAGGNTGELFF
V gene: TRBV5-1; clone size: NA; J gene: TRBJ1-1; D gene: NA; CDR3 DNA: TGCGCCAGCGCCCGTGTTCCAGGGAACACTGAAGCTTTCTTT; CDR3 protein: CASARVPGNTEAFF
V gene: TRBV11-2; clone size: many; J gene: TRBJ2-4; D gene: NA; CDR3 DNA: TGTGCCAGCAGCTTAGATATCGGGGGTGAAAACATTCAGTACTTC; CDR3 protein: CASSLDIGGENIQYF
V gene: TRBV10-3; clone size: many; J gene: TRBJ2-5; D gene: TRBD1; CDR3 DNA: TGTGCCATCAGGGACAGGCAAGAGACCCAGTACTTC; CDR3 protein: CAIRDRQETQYF
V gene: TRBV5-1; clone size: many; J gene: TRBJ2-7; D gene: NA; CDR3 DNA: TGCGCCAGCGGACTACCGGGAACAGGGAACGAGCAGTACTTC; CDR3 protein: CASGLPGTGNEQYF
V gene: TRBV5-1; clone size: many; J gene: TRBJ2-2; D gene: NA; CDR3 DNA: TGCGCCAGCAGCTTAGAGGGTACGGGGGAGCTGTTTTTT; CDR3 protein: CASSLEGTGELFF
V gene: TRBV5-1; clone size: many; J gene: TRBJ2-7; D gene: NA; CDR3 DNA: TGCGCCAGCAGCTTGTCTCAGATTGCGGGCTACGAGCAGTACTTC; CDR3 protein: CASSLSQIAGYEQYF
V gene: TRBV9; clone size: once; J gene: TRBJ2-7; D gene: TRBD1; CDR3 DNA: TGTGCCAGCAGCTGTGGGACAGGGGGCCTCGCTACCTACGAGCAGTACTTC; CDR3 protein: CASSCGTGGLATYEQYF